The entry below describes one T cell receptor (beta chain). Its antigen remains unidentified. The data stem from a study of shared clonotypes between healthy human individuals. Across the whole study: The study enrolled a couple of women and three men aged 18 to 49.

Caucasian adults living in Nashville, Tennessee, provided all samples. Scientists sequenced DNA from unsorted PBMC on ten immunoSEQ deep assay plates. TCRdb keeps only in-frame clones here, not all; method: immunoSEQ multiplex PCR. The sample gives about 490,000 clones, around three quarters of which show up once; approximately 12% is in the top ten. Study-level findings and limits: The researchers took only blood, and tissue repertoires probably look different.

Sequencing input: PBMCs. This TCR was sampled from a woman aged 40 to 55 in good health. Some clones in this sample may be carry-over from other donors' samples.

The CDR3 loop reads CASSLGQGPDTQYF. The CDR3 bases are TGTGCCAGCAGCTTAGGGCAGGGTCCGGATACGCAGTATTTT. The genes are TRBV5-6 and TRBJ2-3; D perhaps matches TRBD1 (5 bases). Trimming stripped 2 bases from V and 6 bases from J, with 13 bases between. The CDR3 sequence is 14 residues long. Germline V CDR1 and CDR2: SGHDT, YYEEEE.